These 26 T cell receptor beta chains originate from one sample sequenced in a study of circulating CD8 cells and anti-PD-1 response in melanoma. Live CD3+CD8+TCRalphabeta+ cells were sorted into four subsets by PD-1 and/or TIGIT. TCR libraries were prepared from around 15 ng of total RNA with the QIAseq Immune Repertoire TCR panel. MiXCR was run by TCRdb on the reads, yielding one entry per CDR3 protein. Among about 230 distinct CDR3 sequences listed, roughly 9% were seen once. Sequenced here: CD8+ T cells from PBMCs, sampled at baseline or after one month of anti-PD-1 therapy (not recorded which). Every receptor here comes from a human donor with melanoma.

This clonotype is labeled as large. The chain employs TRBV27 and TRBJ1-2, with no clear D. CDR3 length: 16 amino acids. V was trimmed by 10 bases and J by 2 bases, leaving 23 bases between them. Germline V CDR1 and CDR2: MNHEY, SMNVEV (reference sequence). CDR3 residues: CATSKGSAGPNYGYTF. As DNA, the CDR3 is TGTGCCACCTCTAAAGGGAGCGCGGGCCCAAACTATGGCTACACCTTC.

This chain links TRBV7-8 with TRBJ2-5, with a weak D call TRBD2 (7 bases). V lost 1 base, J lost 5 bases, and 11 bases lay in between. The CDR3 has 14 residues. Per germline, CDR1 SGHVS and CDR2 FQNEAQ. In DNA form, the CDR3 reads TGTGCCAGCAGCTTAGGCGGGGGCTGGGAGACCCAGTACTTC. Protein product: CASSLGGGWETQYF.

This clonotype was observed a handful of times. The chain has TRBV19 and TRBJ1-1; no clear D gene. The CDR3 covers 14 residues. Looked up from germline, CDR1 is LNHDA and CDR2 is SQIVND (reference sequence). The ends were cut back, 5 bases at V and 2 bases at J, with 12 bases in the middle. The CDR3 here is CASSLWAGNTEAFF. CDR3 DNA sequence: TGTGCCAGTAGTCTCTGGGCGGGTAACACTGAAGCTTTCTTT.

By frequency in the sample, this clonotype is large. The chain links TRBV27 to TRBJ2-5; D is unclear. There are 10 residues in the CDR3. From germline, CDR1 is MNHEY and CDR2 SMNVEV (reference sequence). Trimming removed 5 bases at V and 7 bases at J, with 5 bases between. The CDR3 is CASSPPTQYF. In DNA, the CDR3 is TGTGCCAGCAGTCCACCGACCCAGTACTTC.

This clonotype occurred a few times. One base away lies a much larger clone, so this may be a sequencing read error. V and J are TRBV2 and TRBJ2-3; possibly TRBD1 for D (5 bases). The CDR3 runs to 15 residues. The V gene's germline CDR1 is SNHLY and CDR2 FYNNEI. The V end was cut by 6 bases, the J end by 2 bases, with 15 bases between. CDR3 protein: CASSSVEGDTDTQYF. In DNA, the CDR3 is TGTGCCAGCAGCTCTGTTGAAGGGGACACAGATACGCAGTATTTT.

DNA of the CDR3: TGCAGCGTTGTTGCCTCACGAGGGGCCCACCGGAACATTCAGTACTTC. Translated, it gives CSVVASRGAHRNIQYF. This rearrangement joins TRBV29-1 to TRBJ2-4; D is perhaps TRBD1 or TRBD2 (5 bases each). Germline-derived CDR1 and CDR2 are SQVTM and ANQGSEA. The germline V and J ends were trimmed by 4 bases and 7 bases, with 23 bases remaining between them. The CDR3 is made up of 16 amino acids. The full variable domain, rest sourced from reference TRBV29-1 and TRBJ2-4, is SAVISQKPSRDICQRGTSLTIQCQVDSQVTMMFWYRQQPGQSLTLIATANQGSEATYESGFVIDKFPISRPNLTFSTLTVSNMSPEDSSIYLCSVVASRGAHRNIQYFGAGTRLSVL.

This clonotype is medium-sized within its sample. The chain recombines TRBV3-1 with TRBJ2-7, with no clear D. The CDR3 is 15 amino acids. Germline V gives CDR1 LGHDT, CDR2 YNNKEL (reference sequence). Trimming stripped 0 bases from V and 0 bases from J, with 9 bases between. The CDR3 nucleotides read TGTGCCAGCAGCCAAGATCTATCGTACTCCTACGAGCAGTACTTC. Its translation is CASSQDLSYSYEQYF.

Judged by abundance, this clonotype is large. The chain employs TRBV28 and TRBJ2-5; 7 positions match TRBD2. Per the germline V gene, CDR1 is MDHEN and CDR2 is SYDVKM. The CDR3 is 15 amino acids. V was clipped by 8 bases and J by 6 bases; unmatched bases: 15. This CDR3 is CASLPGEGRLKTQYF. The CDR3 DNA reads as TGTGCCAGCCTACCCGGGGAGGGGCGCTTAAAGACCCAGTACTTC.

This clonotype is classed as large. The chain employs TRBV3-1 and TRBJ2-1, with 13 bases that match TRBD2. Unmatched junction bases numbered 3, after V lost 4 bases and J lost 9 bases. In germline, CDR1 is LGHDT, CDR2 YNNKEL (reference sequence). The CDR3 is 14 residues long. CDR3 sequence: CASSPGLAGFEQFF. CDR3 sequence (DNA): TGTGCCAGCAGCCCGGGACTAGCGGGGTTTGAGCAGTTCTTC.

Relative to its sample, this clonotype is medium-sized (0.01 to 0.1%). The V gene is TRBV7-8, the J gene TRBJ2-7; TRBD2 matches 7 bases. The germline V gene encodes CDR1 SGHVS and CDR2 FQNEAQ. Losses at the gene ends were 5 bases for V and 1 base for J; bases not matched to a gene: 8. The CDR3 spans 15 residues. The CDR3 coding sequence is TGTGCCAGCAGCCCGGTCCAGCGGGGTTCCTACGAGCAGTACTTC. Translation: CASSPVQRGSYEQYF.

By share of the sample, this clonotype is medium-sized. This chain joins TRBV4-1 and TRBJ2-3, with 8 bases lining up with TRBD2. V shed 2 bases, J shed 6 bases, and the junction held 16 bases outside the gene matches. This CDR3 is 18 amino acids long. Per germline, CDR1 MGHRA and CDR2 YSYEKL. The CDR3 DNA sequence: TGCGCCAGCAGCCAAAGGGGTCCTCTTACGGGGGGGCACGATACGCAGTATTTT. Encoded protein: CASSQRGPLTGGHDTQYF.

This rearrangement joins TRBV14 to TRBJ2-1, with D possibly being TRBD2 (6 bases). The CDR3 loop spans 18 amino acids. CDR1 and CDR2 (germline): SGHDN, FVKESK. The ends were cut back, 1 base at V and 0 bases at J, with 16 bases in the middle. The chain's CDR3 is CASSQAPGVGSSYNEQFF. CDR3 DNA sequence: TGTGCCAGCAGCCAAGCGCCGGGAGTGGGGAGCTCCTACAATGAGCAGTTCTTC.

As concerns this clonotype: Germline is not matched at one junction end, which may reflect a read error. V gene TRBV6-5 combines with J gene TRBJ1-1; D perhaps matches TRBD1 (5 bases). Germline V gives CDR1 MNHEY, CDR2 SVGAGI. This CDR3 contains 15 residues. CDR3: CASSYLPPVDTEDFF. In nucleotides, the CDR3 is TGTGCCAGCAGTTACCTCCCTCCCGTGGACACAGAAGATTTCTTT.

By share, this clonotype ranks as medium-sized. In nucleotides, the CDR3 is TGTGCCAGCAGCTTAGGGTGGGACTACACAAACATTCAGTACTTC. Its protein is CASSLGWDYTNIQYF. The chain has TRBV11-2 and TRBJ2-4; 7 bases align to TRBD2. Germline V gives CDR1 SGHAT, CDR2 FQNNGV. V lost 1 base, J lost 6 bases, and 6 bases stayed unmatched. CDR3 length: 15 residues.

Within the sample, this clonotype is medium-sized. The rearrangement joins TRBV19 to TRBJ2-7, with D possibly matching TRBD1 (5 bases). CDR1 is LNHDA and CDR2 is SQIVND in the germline V gene (reference sequence). CDR3 length: 14 amino acids. V was cut by 6 bases and J by 0 bases, with 12 bases left in between. CDR3 bases: TGTGCCAGTAGGCCAGGGCAGGGCTCCTACGAGCAGTACTTC. It encodes CASRPGQGSYEQYF.

In its sample, this clonotype is large. The rearrangement joins TRBV27 to TRBJ2-5; D is uncertain. The CDR3 loop spans 13 amino acids. The germline V gene encodes CDR1 MNHEY and CDR2 SMNVEV (reference sequence). V lost 2 bases and J lost 2, with 6 bases in between. In DNA form, the CDR3 reads TGTGCCAGCAGTTTACGTCGACAAGAGACCCAGTACTTC. This translates into CASSLRRQETQYF.

In this sample, this clonotype is large. The chain recombines TRBV5-4 with TRBJ2-7; D possibly corresponds to TRBD1 (5 bases). The V gene lost 3 bases and the J gene lost 12 bases, with 22 bases spanning the gap. The germline V gene encodes CDR1 SGHNT and CDR2 YYREEE (reference sequence). CDR3 length equals 14 residues. CDR3 coding DNA: TGTGCCAGCAGCTCCTCGACAGATTTTGCGGTTTGGTACTTC. It yields the protein CASSSSTDFAVWYF.

The genes are TRBV10-1 and TRBJ2-7, with a possible D match to TRBD1 (5 bases). Deletions cut 3 bases from V and 2 bases from J, with 20 bases between. Germline values: CDR1 WNHNN, CDR2 SYGVQD (reference sequence). The CDR3 has 17 amino acids. Written as DNA, the CDR3 is TGCGCCAGCAGTGACCACCACGCGGACACCCCTACCTACGAGCAGTACTTC. Protein: CASSDHHADTPTYEQYF.

Within the sample, this clonotype is large (0.1 to 1%). The chain joins TRBV6-5 to TRBJ2-1, with D perhaps TRBD1 (6 bases). Per germline, CDR1 MNHEY and CDR2 SVGAGI. Trimming stripped 3 bases from V and 8 bases from J, with 8 bases between. CDR3 length: 12 residues. The CDR3 loop reads CASSYAGDEQFF. The CDR3 DNA reads TGTGCCAGCAGTTATGCAGGGGATGAGCAGTTCTTC.

This clonotype is deemed large (0.1 to 1%). V and J are TRBV7-3 and TRBJ2-3; 10 bases are shared with TRBD2. Germline loops: CDR1 SGHTA, CDR2 FQGTGA. There are 17 residues in the CDR3. The ends lost 2 bases at V and 2 bases at J; junction bases unmatched: 7. The CDR3 region is CASSLWASGGLTDTQYF. The CDR3, as DNA: TGTGCCAGCAGCTTATGGGCTAGCGGGGGCCTCACAGATACGCAGTATTTT.

By its share, this clonotype is medium-sized (0.01 to 0.1%). V gene TRBV12-3 or TRBV12-4 combines with J gene TRBJ1-5, with 11 bases matching TRBD1. J gave up 4 bases and V 5 bases, and 4 bases lay outside the gene matches. The CDR3 contains 15 residues. The CDR3 nucleotides are TGTGCCAGCAGTCCTGGGACAGGGGGGAATCAGCCCCAGCATTTT. It codes for CASSPGTGGNQPQHF.

In its sample, this clonotype ranks as large (0.1 to 1%). V usage is TRBV28 and J usage is TRBJ1-3; D is possibly TRBD1 (5 bases). CDR3 length: 15 amino acids. Trimming left V 3 bases short and J 0 bases short, with 9 bases between. In germline, CDR1 is MDHEN, CDR2 SYDVKM. The CDR3 spells CASSLRGSSGNTIYF. The CDR3 DNA reads as TGTGCCAGCAGTTTGAGGGGTAGCTCTGGAAACACCATATATTTT.

By proportion, this clonotype is medium-sized. The chain couples TRBV2 to TRBJ2-4, with 10 bases matching TRBD2. Germline V gene sequence: CDR1 SNHLY, CDR2 FYNNEI. The CDR3 covers 20 residues. V lost 0 bases, J lost 1 base, and 12 bases stayed unmatched. In nucleotides, the CDR3 is TGTGCCAGCAGTGAAGCAGGGATAGCGGGGGGCCCTGGGGCCAAAAACATTCAGTACTTC. Its protein is CASSEAGIAGGPGAKNIQYF.

Comment on this clonotype: A junction end diverges from the germline sequence, so it may reflect a read error. The rearrangement joins TRBV28 to TRBJ2-1, with a possible D match to TRBD1 (6 bases). From germline, CDR1 is MDHEN and CDR2 SYDVKM. The CDR3 length is 14 residues. For the CDR3, the DNA is TGTGCCAGCAGCCTGCCAGGGGTGCAGAATGAGCAGCTCTTC. Protein product: CASSLPGVQNEQLF.

By share of the sample, this clonotype is large. The rearrangement links TRBV29-1 to TRBJ2-7, with TRBD1 matching 8 bases. With 3 bases clipped from V and 0 bases from J, the junction kept 1 base outside the gene matches. Germline V gene lookup returns CDR1 SQVTM and CDR2 ANQGSEA. The CDR3 loop spans 13 amino acids. The CDR3 bases are TGCAGCGTTGAGACAGGGGACTCCTACGAGCAGTACTTC. This gives the protein CSVETGDSYEQYF.

This clonotype is medium-sized within its sample. The rearrangement joins TRBV20-1 to TRBJ2-7; 8 nucleotides agree with TRBD1. Trimming removed 2 bases from V and 3 bases from J; junction bases left unmatched: 9. CDR1 is DFQATT, CDR2 SNEGSKA, per germline (reference sequence). This CDR3 comprises 15 residues. CDR3 sequence reads: CSARTLGQENYEQYF. The CDR3 DNA is TGCAGTGCTAGAACCTTGGGACAGGAAAACTACGAGCAGTACTTC.